This T cell receptor beta chain was recovered during a study of blood T cells in healthy people across ages. A word on this clonotype: What it binds is unknown.

The study's findings and limits: Diversity of TCR beta per million T cells declined in a roughly linear way with age.

It was with a sample-barcoded 5' primer and a J-beta primer mix that a second PCR of roughly 7 to 12 cycles was run. TCRdb passed the 5' RACE reads through MiXCR, listing each CDR3 protein once. The sample lists roughly 1,000,000 distinct CDR3 sequences, approximately 26% occurring once. Germline assignment: CDR1 SGDLS and CDR2 YYNGEE. The CDR3 is 16 amino acids. Trimming removed 4 bases from V and 4 bases from J; junction bases left unmatched: 10. A further study also used this sample, focusing on T cells of mothers and their children.

The sequencing input was blood. V usage is TRBV9 and J usage is TRBJ2-5, with 10 bases aligning to TRBD2. This receptor was taken from a girl aged 2 to 10 in good health. The CDR3 DNA is TGTGCCAGCAGCCGGAAGCGGGGGGGCCCAGGAGAGACCCAGTACTTC. The encoded protein is CASSRKRGGPGETQYF.